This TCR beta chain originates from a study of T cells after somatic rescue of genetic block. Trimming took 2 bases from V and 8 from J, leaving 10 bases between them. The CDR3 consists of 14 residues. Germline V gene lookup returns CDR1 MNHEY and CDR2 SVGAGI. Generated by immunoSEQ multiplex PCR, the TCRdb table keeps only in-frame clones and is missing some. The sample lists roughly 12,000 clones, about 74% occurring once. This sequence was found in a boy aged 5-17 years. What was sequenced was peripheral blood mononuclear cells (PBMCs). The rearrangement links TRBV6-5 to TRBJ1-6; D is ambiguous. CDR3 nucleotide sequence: TGTGCCAGCAGTTACGCGGCGATCCATTCACCCCTCCACTTT. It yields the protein CASSYAAIHSPLHF.